The following is a T cell receptor beta chain sequence with its context. The antigen remains unidentified. The CDR3 contains 14 residues. In germline, CDR1 is SQVTM, CDR2 ANQGSEA. This entry comes from a study of monozygotic twins with inflammatory bowel disease. The study's findings and limits: Diversity of TCRbeta measured by inverse Simpson was lower in IBD patients than in healthy co-twins.

TCRdb re-analyzed the 5' RACE reads; it lists each CDR3 protein once, without DNA. The sample has 300,000 to 400,000 distinct CDR3 sequences. This TCR was recovered from a human donor with ulcerative colitis or Crohn's disease, or a healthy co-twin of an affected twin (not recorded which). Sequenced: blood. The chain joins TRBV29-1 to TRBJ2-3; as DNA is missing, the TRBD1 call by TCRdb cannot be tested. The CDR3 loop reads CSVRSQGSTDTQYF.